This T cell receptor (beta chain) was documented in a study of shared clonotypes between healthy human individuals. Sequencing was at deep level. The genomic DNA of each subset was split evenly across several immunoSEQ plates. Sequenced by immunoSEQ multiplex PCR; TCRdb stores in-frame clones only, minus some. The top ten clones hold around 1.5% of a sample with about a million clones, about 74% of them seen once. The sequencing sample was made of memory CD4+ T cells sorted from blood. Subset noted: CD45RA-negative fraction. This TCR derives from a man aged 18 to 30 in good health.

The CDR3 bases are TGTGCCAGCTCACCGAATGGCGCCGGGGAGCTGTTTTTT. Protein sequence: CASSPNGAGELFF. The chain uses TRBV18 and TRBJ2-2; D unresolved. The CDR3 length is 13 residues. V was clipped by 3 bases and J by 6 bases, with 8 bases between them. Germline CDR1 KGHSH, CDR2 LQKENI.